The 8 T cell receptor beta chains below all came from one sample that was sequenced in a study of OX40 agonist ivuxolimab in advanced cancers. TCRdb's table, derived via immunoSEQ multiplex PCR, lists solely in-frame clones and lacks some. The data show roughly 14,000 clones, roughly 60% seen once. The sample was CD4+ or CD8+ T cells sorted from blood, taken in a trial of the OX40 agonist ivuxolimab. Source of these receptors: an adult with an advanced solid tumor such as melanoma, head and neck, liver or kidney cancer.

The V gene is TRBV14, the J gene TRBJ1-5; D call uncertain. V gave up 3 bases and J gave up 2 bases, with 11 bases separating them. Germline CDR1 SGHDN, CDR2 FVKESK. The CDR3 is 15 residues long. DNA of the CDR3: TGTGCCAGCAGCCAGCCCCTAATCGGCAATCAGCCCCAGCATTTT. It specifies CASSQPLIGNQPQHF.

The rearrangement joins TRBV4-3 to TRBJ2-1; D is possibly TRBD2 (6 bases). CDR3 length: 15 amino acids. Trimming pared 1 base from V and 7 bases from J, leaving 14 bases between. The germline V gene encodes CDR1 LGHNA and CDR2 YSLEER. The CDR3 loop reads CASSQGRATGNEQFF. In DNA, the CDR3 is TGCGCCAGCAGCCAAGGGAGGGCTACGGGAAATGAGCAGTTCTTC.

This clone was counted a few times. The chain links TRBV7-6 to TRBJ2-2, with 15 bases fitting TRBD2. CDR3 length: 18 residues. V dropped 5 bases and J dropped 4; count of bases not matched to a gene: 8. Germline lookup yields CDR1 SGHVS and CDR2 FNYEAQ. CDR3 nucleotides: TGTGCCAGCAGCCCTGGACTAGCGGGGGGGCCGGGCACCGGGGAGCTGTTTTTT. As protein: CASSPGLAGGPGTGELFF.

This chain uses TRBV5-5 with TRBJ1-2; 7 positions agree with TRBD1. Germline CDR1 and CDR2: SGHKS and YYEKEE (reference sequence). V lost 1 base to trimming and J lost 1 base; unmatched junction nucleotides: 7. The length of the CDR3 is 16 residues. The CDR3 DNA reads TGTGCCAGCAGCTTGAGGGTCTCAGGGGGTAACTATGGCTACACCTTC. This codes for CASSLRVSGGNYGYTF.

CDR3 sequence reads: CASSDAGTLYEQYF. CDR3 nucleotides: TGTGCCAGCAGCGACGCAGGGACCCTCTACGAGCAGTACTTC. The J gene is TRBJ2-7, the V gene TRBV6-5, with D tentatively TRBD1 or TRBD2 (5 bases each). The length of the CDR3 is 14 residues. The V gene lost 6 bases and the J gene lost 3 bases, with 15 bases spanning the gap. Germline CDR1 is MNHEY and CDR2 is SVGAGI.

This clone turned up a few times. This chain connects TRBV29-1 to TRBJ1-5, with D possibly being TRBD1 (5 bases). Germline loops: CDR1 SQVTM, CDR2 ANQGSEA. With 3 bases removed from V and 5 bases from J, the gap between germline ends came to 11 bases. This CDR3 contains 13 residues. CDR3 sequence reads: CSVEATGDQPQHF. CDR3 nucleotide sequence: TGCAGCGTTGAGGCCACGGGGGATCAGCCCCAGCATTTT.

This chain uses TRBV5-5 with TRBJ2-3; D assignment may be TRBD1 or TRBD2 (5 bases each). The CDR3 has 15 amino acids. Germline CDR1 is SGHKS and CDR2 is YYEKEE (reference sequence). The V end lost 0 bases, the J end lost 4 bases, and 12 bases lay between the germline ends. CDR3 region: CASSLGPGRADTQYF. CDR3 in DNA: TGTGCCAGCAGCTTGGGACCGGGGCGGGCAGATACGCAGTATTTT.

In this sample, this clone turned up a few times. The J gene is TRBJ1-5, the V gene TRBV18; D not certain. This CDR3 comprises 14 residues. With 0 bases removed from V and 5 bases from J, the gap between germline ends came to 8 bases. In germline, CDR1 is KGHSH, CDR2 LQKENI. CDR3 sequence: CASSPPREDQPQHF. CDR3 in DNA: TGTGCCAGCTCACCACCGCGGGAAGATCAGCCCCAGCATTTT.